Listed below are T cell receptor beta chains from one sample, sequenced in a study of blood T cell repertoires in COVID-19. TCRdb keeps only in-frame clones here, not all; method: immunoSEQ multiplex PCR. Of fewer than 85,000 clones in the sample, approximately 90% were seen once. The sequenced material came from peripheral blood. These receptors all stem from a human donor in a cohort sampled during active COVID-19. CDR3s leave out the opening cysteine and the closing phenylalanine or tryptophan.

j_gene,v_gene,CDR3aa
TRBJ2-5,TRBV30,AWSVLAGLETQY
TRBJ2-5,TRBV5-5,ASSLRSSGGQETQY
TRBJ2-1,TRBV6-6,ASSWGASSNEQF
TRBJ2-1,TRBV6-4,ASSYQTGTGSNEQF
TRBJ2-5,TRBV30,AWVQGMGQAQY
TRBJ2-1,TRBV9,ASSGTSGRASEQF
TRBJ2-2,TRBV18,ASSPGTGVTGELF
TRBJ1-3,TRBV21-1,ASSTERTMTAYAINTIY
TRBJ2-7,TRBV28,ASSLERGRYEQY
TRBJ1-2,TRBV27,ASSLSPKTGHIYGYT
TRBJ2-1,TRBV11-2,ASSSGTSVDRGEQF
TRBJ2-1,TRBV6-1,ASSELYNEQF
TRBJ1-1,TRBV18,ASSPETGGDFPSNTEAF
TRBJ2-7,TRBV4-1,ASSQDPNRGRVSEQY
TRBJ1-4,TRBV15,ATSRDRQGSGKLF
TRBJ2-7,TRBV5-6,ASSSPDRVYEQY
TRBJ2-5,TRBV27,ASSSEPLETQY
TRBJ2-1,TRBV11-2,ASSLAETSGGTGYNEQF
TRBJ2-5,TRBV7-2,ASSSRRIDRGVVETQY
TRBJ1-1,TRBV14,ASSQVRGKTVNTEAF
TRBJ1-4,TRBV27,ASSAAGQRVEKLF
TRBJ1-3,TRBV7-9,ASTFGQAGNTIY
TRBJ1-6,TRBV4-1,ASSQDFLNSPLH
TRBJ2-3,TRBV9,ASSSRRDTQY
TRBJ1-5,TRBV3-1/TRBV3-2,ASSQAGGSGNQPQH
TRBJ2-1,TRBV5-1,ASSLAGTSGGKYNEQF
TRBJ1-5,TRBV5-6,ASSQGASNQPQH
TRBJ1-6,TRBV24-1,ATSDSGQGDSPLH
TRBJ1-1,TRBV12-3/TRBV12-4,ASSLTVEAEAF
TRBJ1-1,TRBV7-6,ASSLNSWNTEAF
TRBJ1-6,TRBV4-2,ASSQSDRDSPLH
TRBJ1-5,TRBV4-1,ASSPGQYSNQPQH
TRBJ1-5,TRBV3-1/TRBV3-2,ASSQDIVQPQH
TRBJ2-7,TRBV15,ATSRGTGDLYEQY
TRBJ2-3,TRBV7-3,ASSLIAGGPKDTQY
TRBJ1-5,TRBV20-1,SASRAGDQPQH
TRBJ2-3,TRBV10-2,ASSERTGVTDTQY
TRBJ2-4,TRBV6-5,ASSYQGAGNIQY
TRBJ1-1,TRBV6-4,ASSDSSDMNTEAF
TRBJ1-1,TRBV21-1,ASSPGGQGNTEAF
TRBJ2-7,TRBV28,ASSPARTGTYEQY
TRBJ2-2,TRBV5-4,ASSLYGGFTGELF
TRBJ1-4,TRBV19,ASRQTGDVYEKLF
TRBJ2-1,TRBV6-4,ASSRGGWDEQF
TRBJ2-1,TRBV19,ASSPVVNNEQF